This TCR beta chain was documented in a study of cytomegalovirus exposure and HLA in healthy donors (dated by TCRdb to the late 2010s). For the study in its entirety: In an earlier analysis of some 550 of the donors, 250 to 350 Gb of sequence data and 90 million to 120 million unique TCR beta sequences from roughly 180 million T cells were reported. Approximately 300 gigabases of sequencing data and about 92 million unique TCR sequences made up an early release that covered several hundred HLA-typed donors. The study used immunosequencing to profile the T cell repertoires of approximately 640 subjects and linked those repertoires to cytomegalovirus serostatus. Rather than using new phenotypic data, the later analysis identified candidate immune exposures from TCR beta sequences and from how often those sequences occurred across donors. A later analysis re-examined previously published TCR beta repertoires from 500 to 700 donors and added high-resolution HLA genotyping to investigate patterns of TCR occurrence. The genetic ancestry cluster associated with self-reported Caucasian donors included 81% of the 350 to 500 genotyped donors. In an earlier analysis of 550 to 700 of the donors, high-throughput TCR beta sequencing was used to judge whether each TCR beta V gene segment behaved as functional or pseudogenic. On average, over 200,000 unique TCR beta nucleotide sequences were sequenced per donor among about 400 genotyped donors of the cohort, with roughly a sixth of those sequences being non-productive. The study combined high-throughput TCR immunosequencing, statistical association of individual TCRs with disease status, and machine learning to predict cytomegalovirus infection status. All discovery cohort repertoires had been generated using a single sequencing platform. Class I and class II HLA loci were covered by the typing at four-digit resolution. Genome-wide SNP genotypes for about three fifths of the 666 donors were used in a later genetic analysis, which treated that subset as a discovery cohort. Several DR-DQ haplotypes were handled as single units for association and clustering because linkage in the cohort was strong. The study was designed to test whether signatures of past pathogen exposure could be identified by cataloging public T cell receptors. Donor age, sex, ethnicity and CMV serostatus were compiled alongside the repertoire data. The number of typed donors differed by locus: about 620-640 for A, B, C, DRB1 and DQB1; approximately 540 for DQA1; 606 for DPA1; and about 450 for DPB1. A separate validation cohort of about 110 different subjects was used in addition to the approximately 670-subject first cohort.

V drops 2 bases and J drops 3 bases, leaving 10 bases in between. Including the terminal cysteine and phenylalanine, the CDR3 comprises 15 residues. Solely the CDR3 DNA is kept, with 45 bases framed from the first base. CDR1 and CDR2 are read off the germline V gene as WSHSY and SAAADI. In total, 500 to 700 healthy bone marrow donors made up the cohort. At the time of sampling, every cohort member was nominally healthy, though immune exposures that went unrecorded were likely present. The donor was CMV seronegative and belonged to the group of more than 300 seronegative cohort members. A peripheral blood sample was provided by each donor, and peripheral blood mononuclear cells were used for TCR beta sequencing. The Qiagen DNeasy Blood Extraction Kit was used to extract genomic DNA from the blood cell samples. Libraries were built with the immunoSEQ multiplex PCR assay. The multiplex PCR relied on a mix of 60 forward primers for TCR Vbeta segments and 13 reverse primers for TCR Jbeta segments. A multiplex PCR assay on genomic DNA amplified the CDR3 region of rearranged TCR beta genes. The Illumina HiSeq System was used to sequence the amplified TCR beta libraries as 87-base-pair reads. The authors' pipeline ran thus. A later analysis tallied roughly 80 million unique TCR beta chains across the approximately 670 repertoires, and some 12 million of those chains were shared by two or more donors. Raw reads were error-corrected and collapsed into unique sequences by a nearest-neighbor algorithm in which closely related sequences were merged to remove PCR and sequencing errors. To assign V, D and J gene segments, CDR3 sequences were aligned to IMGT reference sequences. Each retained sequence needed at least a six-nucleotide match to both a V gene segment and a J gene segment. Rearrangements were classified as productive when the CDR3 lacked stop codons and remained in frame with V and J, and all other rearrangements were classified as non-productive. CDR3 was defined according to IMGT convention as the region running from the second conserved V-encoded cysteine to the conserved J-encoded phenylalanine. In an earlier analysis of more than 550 of the donors, sequences lacking an unambiguous match to a single V gene segment were excluded. In an earlier analysis of 450 to 750 of the donors, a V segment was called functional when productive rearrangements were above 56.7%, and segregating when the standard deviation between donors exceeded 5%. To diagnose cytomegalovirus status from the catalog of TCR beta chain sequences, a statistical classification framework was built. A later analysis assigned V and J genes by comparing TCR nucleotide sequences with IMGT/GENE-DB human TR gene sequences. In a later analysis, CDR3 sequences and most-parsimonious VDJ recombination scenarios were assigned using the TCRdist pipeline. In a later analysis, each TCR beta chain was defined by its CDR3 amino acid sequence together with its V-gene family, and reads lacking a unique V-gene family were excluded. As a way to deal with suspected cross-contamination and a sequencing artifact, a later analysis dropped 450 to 600 nucleotide sequences that were highly shared and had low generation probability. For each public chain, a later analysis derived a clonal expansion index from normalized ranks of inferred template counts within each repertoire. Generation probabilities in a later analysis came from a VDJ recombination model fitted to out-of-frame rearrangements, and those results were checked against IGoR. In a later analysis, TCR-TCR, TCR-HLA and TCR-CMV co-occurrence was scored with hypergeometric tests, and a repertoire-size bias correction was applied to TCR pairs. In a later analysis, false discovery rates were estimated by permuting HLA or CMV assignments 20 times. In a later analysis, co-occurring TCRs were grouped with DBSCAN, and TCRdist sequence similarity was added when clustering was performed within HLA-allele-positive subsets. Repertoires with fewer than 30,000 or more than 120,000 public chains were left out of co-occurrence clustering, as were about 5 repertoires with anomalous nucleotide sharing. TCRdb's version of the immuneACCESS table is confined to in-frame rearrangements and falls short of the full clone set. An unresolved V gene accounts for under half of the shortfall where checked; the remainder is of unknown origin. The V and J calls and clone size come from that table; D and trimming were worked out from the DNA. Present in this sample are around 150,000 clones, about four fifths of which were seen just once. The ten largest account for around 14% of the sample.

The full study reports these points: A later analysis reported that several top co-occurrence clusters appeared linked to parvovirus B19, influenza, CMV and Epstein-Barr virus. The classifier was reported to diagnose cytomegalovirus status with high specificity and sensitivity in both the original and validation cohorts. Broadly in line with IMGT annotations, most TCR beta V segments showed up in productive rearrangements about 87% or about 30% of the time in an earlier analysis of some 590 of the donors. Compared with equally common non-associated chains, HLA-associated TCR beta chains in a later analysis were more clonally expanded and had lower generation probabilities. Most TCR sequences were seen in very few donors, while some public TCRs were found in many individuals. In vitro tests confirmed that three of the cytomegalovirus-associated TCR beta chains recognize cytomegalovirus antigens. The presence/absence analyses assumed that sequencing depth was roughly uniform across donors, and that assumption may not be true. When HLA alleles, especially DR and DQ, strongly co-occurred, attributing TCR associations to individual alleles was difficult. A further reported finding was that TCR beta sequences accurately predicted the HLA-A and HLA-B alleles for most subjects in the first cohort. In a later analysis, TCR association rates were found to vary across HLA loci, with the most associated TCRs seen for DRB1 alleles and the fewest for HLA-C alleles. HLA typing was unavailable for some donors at each locus, so association tests used only the typed subset. The study gave a list of under 200 TCR beta chains associated with cytomegalovirus. Because counts were too low, roughly 17 rarely observed V segments, including chromosome 9 orphons, were left out of the earlier analysis of a few hundred of the donors. The sequencing pipeline was judged likely to have produced a cluster of highly shared sequence variants as a technical artifact. According to a later genetic analysis, donors in an Asian-associated ancestry cluster had fewer N-insertions in productive TCRs than the approximately 670-donor mean. The authors suggested that the approach could potentially be generalized to other disease states and immunological phenotypes. Some IMGT-functional V segments, including TRBV6-2 and TRBV6-3, could not be distinguished by the 87-base-pair reads and were therefore excluded. V-gene and J-gene trimming of TCR beta chains was associated with a missense DCLRE1C variant in a later genetic analysis, and the association was replicated in an independent cohort. A later analysis associated approximately 17,000 TCR beta sequences with specific HLA alleles at a false discovery rate of 0.05. The only immune exposure information available for the cohort was CMV serostatus. The cohort was sequenced for TCR beta chains only, and without alpha or paired-chain data the features that could be detected were limited. A later analysis found that most CMV-associated TCR beta chains appeared HLA-restricted, with HLA associations seemingly driven largely by CMV exposure. Correlated functional status among segregating V segments might be attributable to linkage disequilibrium, but an unknown experimental factor could not be ruled out.

In regard to this clone: Its specific antigen is unknown. No quality values exist for individual bases; no much larger clone is one base distant.

Recombination linked TRBV10-2 to TRBJ1-4; a weak D assignment points to TRBD1 (6 bases agree). Sequenced sample: PBMCs. The sequence was collected from a woman between 50 and 59 years old in good health and CMV-seronegative. The DNA sequence follows: TGCGCCAGCAGTGAGCAGGGGCTCCCTAATGAAAAACTGTTTTTT. The resulting protein is CASSEQGLPNEKLFF.